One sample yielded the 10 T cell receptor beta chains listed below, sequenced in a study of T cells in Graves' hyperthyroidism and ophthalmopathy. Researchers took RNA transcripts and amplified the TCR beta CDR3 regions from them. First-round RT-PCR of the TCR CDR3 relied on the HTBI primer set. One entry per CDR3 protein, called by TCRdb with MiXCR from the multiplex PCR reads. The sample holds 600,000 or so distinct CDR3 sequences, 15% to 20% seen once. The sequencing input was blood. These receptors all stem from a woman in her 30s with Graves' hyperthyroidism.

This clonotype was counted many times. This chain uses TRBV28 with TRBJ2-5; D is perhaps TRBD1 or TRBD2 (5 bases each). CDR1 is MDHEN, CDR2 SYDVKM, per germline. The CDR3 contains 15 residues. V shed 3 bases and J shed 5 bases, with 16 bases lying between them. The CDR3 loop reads CASSFDSSGVETQYF. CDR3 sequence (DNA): TGTGCCAGCAGTTTTGACAGCTCCGGGGTCGAGACCCAGTACTTC.

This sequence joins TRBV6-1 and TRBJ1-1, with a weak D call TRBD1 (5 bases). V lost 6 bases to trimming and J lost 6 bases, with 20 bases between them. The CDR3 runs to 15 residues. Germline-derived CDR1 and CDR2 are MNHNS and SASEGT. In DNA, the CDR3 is TGTGCCAGCAGCGATGAAGGGACCCGGTGGGCTGAAGCTTTCTTT. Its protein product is CASSDEGTRWAEAFF.

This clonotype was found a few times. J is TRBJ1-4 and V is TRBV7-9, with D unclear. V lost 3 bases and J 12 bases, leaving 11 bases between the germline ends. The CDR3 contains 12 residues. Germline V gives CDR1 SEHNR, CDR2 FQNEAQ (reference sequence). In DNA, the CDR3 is TGTGCCAGCAGCTTGGGAGGAATTGAACTGTTTTTT. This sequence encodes CASSLGGIELFF.

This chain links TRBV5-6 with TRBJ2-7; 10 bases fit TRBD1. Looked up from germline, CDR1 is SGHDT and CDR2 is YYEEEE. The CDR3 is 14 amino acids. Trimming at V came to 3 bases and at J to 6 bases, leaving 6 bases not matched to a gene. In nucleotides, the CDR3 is TGTGCCAGCAGCTGGACAGGGGGTCGCGGCGAGCAGTACTTC. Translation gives CASSWTGGRGEQYF.

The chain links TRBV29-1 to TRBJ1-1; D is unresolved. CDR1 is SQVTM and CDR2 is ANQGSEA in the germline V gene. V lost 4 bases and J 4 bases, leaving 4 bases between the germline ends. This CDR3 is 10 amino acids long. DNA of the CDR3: TGCAGCGTTGGTTCCACTGAAGCTTTCTTT. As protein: CSVGSTEAFF. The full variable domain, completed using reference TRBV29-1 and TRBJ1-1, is SAVISQKPSRDICQRGTSLTIQCQVDSQVTMMFWYRQQPGQSLTLIATANQGSEATYESGFVIDKFPISRPNLTFSTLTVSNMSPEDSSIYLCSVGSTEAFFGQGTRLTVV.

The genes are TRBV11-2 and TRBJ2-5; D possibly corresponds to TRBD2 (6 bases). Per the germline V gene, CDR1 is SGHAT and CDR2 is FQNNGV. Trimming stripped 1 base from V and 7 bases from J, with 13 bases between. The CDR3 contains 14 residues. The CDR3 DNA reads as TGTGCCAGCAGCTTAGCGGGGGAGGCGGGGACCCAGTACTTC. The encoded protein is CASSLAGEAGTQYF.

CDR3 in amino acids: CASKGQGAYEQYF. In DNA form, the CDR3 reads TGTGCCAGCAAAGGACAGGGGGCTTACGAGCAGTACTTC. V and J are TRBV28 and TRBJ2-7; the match to TRBD1 covers 11 bases. CDR3 length equals 13 residues. Germline V lookup: CDR1 MDHEN, CDR2 SYDVKM. With V trimmed by 7 bases and J by 4 bases, 3 bases remained unmatched.

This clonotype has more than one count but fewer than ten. CDR3 sequence (DNA): TGTGCCAGCAGCTTGGCACAGTACGATACGCAGTATTTT. It yields the protein CASSLAQYDTQYF. V usage is TRBV7-9 and J usage is TRBJ2-3; D call uncertain. V was trimmed by 3 bases and J by 6 bases, leaving 10 bases between them. The CDR3 is 13 amino acids. Per germline, CDR1 SEHNR and CDR2 FQNEAQ (reference sequence).

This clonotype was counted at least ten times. Here the CDR3 reads CAISESSGTEKQYF. Written as DNA, the CDR3 is TGTGCCATCAGTGAGTCATCTGGGACAGAGAAGCAGTACTTC. The chain has TRBV10-3 and TRBJ2-7, with 7 bases matching TRBD1. CDR1 is ENHRY and CDR2 is SYGVKD in the germline V gene. J lost 8 bases, V lost 0 bases, and 7 bases had no gene match. This CDR3 comprises 14 residues.

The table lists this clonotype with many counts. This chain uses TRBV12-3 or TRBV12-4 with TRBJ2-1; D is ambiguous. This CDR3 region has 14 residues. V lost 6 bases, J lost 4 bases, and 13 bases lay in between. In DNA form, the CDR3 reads TGTGCCAGCAGCAACCCCCTGGGGTACAATGAGCAGTTCTTC. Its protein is CASSNPLGYNEQFF.